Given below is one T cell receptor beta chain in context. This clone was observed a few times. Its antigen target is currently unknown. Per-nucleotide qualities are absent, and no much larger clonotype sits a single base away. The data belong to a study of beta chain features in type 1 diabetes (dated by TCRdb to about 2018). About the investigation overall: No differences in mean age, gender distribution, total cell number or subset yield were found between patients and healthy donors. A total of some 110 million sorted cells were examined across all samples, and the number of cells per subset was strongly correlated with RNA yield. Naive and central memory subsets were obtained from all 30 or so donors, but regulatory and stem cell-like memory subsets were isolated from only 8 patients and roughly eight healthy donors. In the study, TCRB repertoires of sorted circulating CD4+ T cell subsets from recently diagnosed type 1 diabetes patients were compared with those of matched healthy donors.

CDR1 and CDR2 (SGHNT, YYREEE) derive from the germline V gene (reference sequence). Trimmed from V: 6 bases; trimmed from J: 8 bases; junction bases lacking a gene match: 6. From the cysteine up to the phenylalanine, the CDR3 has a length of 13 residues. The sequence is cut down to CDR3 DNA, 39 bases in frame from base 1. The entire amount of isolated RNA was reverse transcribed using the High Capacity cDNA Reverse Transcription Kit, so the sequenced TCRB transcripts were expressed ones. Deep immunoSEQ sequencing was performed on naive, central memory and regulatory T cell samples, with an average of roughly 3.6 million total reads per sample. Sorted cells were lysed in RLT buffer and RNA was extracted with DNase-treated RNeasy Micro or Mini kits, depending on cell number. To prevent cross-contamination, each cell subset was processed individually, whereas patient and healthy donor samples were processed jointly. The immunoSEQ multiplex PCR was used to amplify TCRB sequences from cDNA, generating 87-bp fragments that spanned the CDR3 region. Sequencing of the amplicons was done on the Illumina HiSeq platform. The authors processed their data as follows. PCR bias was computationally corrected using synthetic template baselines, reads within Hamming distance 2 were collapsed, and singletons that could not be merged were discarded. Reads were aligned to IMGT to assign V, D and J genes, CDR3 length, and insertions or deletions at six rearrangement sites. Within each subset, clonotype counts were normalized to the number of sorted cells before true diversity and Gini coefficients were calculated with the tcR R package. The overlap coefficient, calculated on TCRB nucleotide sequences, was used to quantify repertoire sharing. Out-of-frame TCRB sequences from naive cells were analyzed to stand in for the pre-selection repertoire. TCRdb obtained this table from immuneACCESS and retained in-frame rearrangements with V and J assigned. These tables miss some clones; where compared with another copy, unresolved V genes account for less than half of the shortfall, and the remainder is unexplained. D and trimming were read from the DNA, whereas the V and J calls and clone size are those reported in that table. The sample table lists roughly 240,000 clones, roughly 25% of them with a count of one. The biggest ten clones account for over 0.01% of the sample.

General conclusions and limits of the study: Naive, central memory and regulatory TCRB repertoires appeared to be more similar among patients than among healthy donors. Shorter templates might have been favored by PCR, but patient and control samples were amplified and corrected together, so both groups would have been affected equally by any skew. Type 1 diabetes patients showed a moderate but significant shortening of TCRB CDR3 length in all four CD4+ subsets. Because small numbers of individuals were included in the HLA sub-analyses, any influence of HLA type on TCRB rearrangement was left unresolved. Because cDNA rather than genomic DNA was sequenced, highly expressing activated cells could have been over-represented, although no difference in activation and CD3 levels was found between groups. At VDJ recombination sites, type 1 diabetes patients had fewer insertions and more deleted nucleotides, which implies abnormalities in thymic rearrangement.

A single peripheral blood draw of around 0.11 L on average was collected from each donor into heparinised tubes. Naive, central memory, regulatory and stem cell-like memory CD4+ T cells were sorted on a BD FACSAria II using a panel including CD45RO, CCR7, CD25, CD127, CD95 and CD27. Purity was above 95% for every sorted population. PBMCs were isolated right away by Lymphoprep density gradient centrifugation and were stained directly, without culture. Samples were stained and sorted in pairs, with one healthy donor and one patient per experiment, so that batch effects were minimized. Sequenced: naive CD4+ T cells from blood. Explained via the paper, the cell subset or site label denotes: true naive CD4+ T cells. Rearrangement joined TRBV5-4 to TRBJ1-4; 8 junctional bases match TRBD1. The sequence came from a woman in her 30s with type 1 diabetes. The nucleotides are TGTGCCAGCACCGGACAGGGAGCCGAAAAACTGTTTTTT. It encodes CASTGQGAEKLFF. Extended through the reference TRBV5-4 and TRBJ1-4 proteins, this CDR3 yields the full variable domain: ETGVTQSPTHLIKTRGQQVTLRCSSQSGHNTVSWYQQALGQGPQFIFQYYREEENGRGNFPPRFSGLQFPNYSSELNVNALELDDSALYLCASTGQGAEKLFFGSGTQLSVL.